The present T cell receptor beta chain was sequenced within a study of T cell responses to AZD1222 COVID-19 vaccine. Study-level findings and limits: At baseline, seropositivity was found in only six AZD1222 recipients. Dominant at 160-218 and 743-854, vaccine-associated CD4 TCRs also spanned spike.

Sequencing was performed with immunoSEQ multiplex PCR; in TCRdb, only in-frame clones are kept and a portion is missing. The sample includes around 140,000 clones, about nine tenths of them seen just once. Comment on this clone: The antigen is unknown.

Germline V gives CDR1 SGHNT, CDR2 YYREEE (reference sequence). The CDR3 covers 15 residues. The germline V and J ends were trimmed by 3 bases and 0 bases, with 12 bases remaining between them. This specimen was peripheral blood, taken 28 days after the second AZD1222 dose. This chain uses TRBV5-4 with TRBJ1-1; a weak D match, TRBD1 (5 bases). The sequence derives from an adult who received the AZD1222 COVID-19 vaccine. CDR3 nucleotide sequence: TGTGCCAGCAGCTCGGGACCGATCATGAACACTGAAGCTTTCTTT. Protein product: CASSSGPIMNTEAFF.